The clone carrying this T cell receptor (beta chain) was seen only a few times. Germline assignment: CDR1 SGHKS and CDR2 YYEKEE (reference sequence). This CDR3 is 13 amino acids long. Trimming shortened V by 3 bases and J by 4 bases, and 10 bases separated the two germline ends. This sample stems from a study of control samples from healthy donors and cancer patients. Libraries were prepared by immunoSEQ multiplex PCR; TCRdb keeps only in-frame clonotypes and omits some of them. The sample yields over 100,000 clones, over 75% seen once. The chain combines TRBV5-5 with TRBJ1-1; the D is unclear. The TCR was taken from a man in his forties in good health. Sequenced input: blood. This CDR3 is CASSSKGITEAFF. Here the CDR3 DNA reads TGTGCCAGCAGCTCTAAGGGAATCACTGAAGCTTTCTTT.